This T cell receptor beta chain is from a study of blood T cells in healthy people across ages. Trimming shortened V by 5 bases and J by 0 bases, and 9 bases separated the two germline ends. Germline V CDR1 and CDR2: SQVTM, ANQGSEA. This CDR3 comprises 13 residues. With a J-beta primer mix and a sample-barcoded 5' primer, a second PCR ran 7 to 11 cycles. TCRdb recomputed calls from the 5' RACE reads with MiXCR, one row per CDR3 protein. The sample gives about 640,000 distinct CDR3 sequences, 45% to 65% of which show up once; roughly 34% is in the top ten. The genes are TRBV29-1 and TRBJ2-3, with no clear D. This sequence originates from a man aged 55 to 70 in good health. The specimen sequenced was blood. Written as DNA, the CDR3 is TGCAGCGTTCAAGGGATGAGCACAGATACGCAGTATTTT. It encodes CSVQGMSTDTQYF.